The 23 T cell receptor beta chains presented below share a single source sample, sequenced in a study of T-cell memory formation after mild COVID-19 (dated by TCRdb to about 2021). The protocol used for the library was 5' RACE. Sequenced on an Illumina NovaSeq 6000. TCRdb reanalyzed the raw reads on its own, using fastp at Q25 for trimming and MiXCR for clone calling, and kept in-frame beta chains. For every CDR3 protein sequence, its rows merge into one entry that carries the most common genes and DNA. The sample records 300,000 to 400,000 distinct CDR3 sequences, around a sixth of which are singletons. Approximately 20% of the sample comes from the top ten. The sample taken for sequencing was PBMCs or a T cell subset sorted from them (not recorded which). These receptors came from a man between 18 and 29 years old who had mild COVID-19 (a few samples of this study predate the infection). The sample titles of this study are shuffled in the database, so cell type and time point are left out; the donor was told from shared clones.

This chain connects TRBV6-1 to TRBJ2-7, with D maybe TRBD2 (5 bases). Deletions cut 4 bases from V and 4 bases from J, with 14 bases between. This CDR3 spans 14 amino acids. CDR1 and CDR2 (germline): MNHNS, SASEGT. The CDR3: CASSAGPGRYEQYF. The CDR3, as DNA: TGTGCCAGCAGTGCCGGTCCGGGAAGGTACGAGCAGTACTTC.

The chain links TRBV5-1 to TRBJ1-1; TRBD1 is a possible D gene (5 bases). The V gene lost 6 bases and the J gene lost 6 bases, with 9 bases spanning the gap. Germline V gene data show CDR1 as SGHRS and CDR2 as YFSETQ. This CDR3 region has 11 residues. The CDR3 sequence: CASIQGAEAFF. CDR3 DNA: TGCGCCAGCATTCAGGGCGCTGAAGCTTTCTTT.

This clonotype was recorded a few times. This sequence may be a read error, since a much larger clone differs from it by one base. The V and J genes are TRBV5-1 and TRBJ2-7; 8 nucleotides match TRBD1. Trimming removed 4 bases from V and 1 base from J; junction bases left unmatched: 7. This CDR3 region has 15 residues. The germline V gene encodes CDR1 SGHRS and CDR2 YFSETQ. Here the CDR3 DNA reads TGCGCCAGCAGCCAAGGACAGGGTCATTCCTACGAGCAGTACTTC. It specifies CASSQGQGHSYEQYF.

The chain couples TRBV20-1 to TRBJ2-5; the match to TRBD1 covers 8 bases. Germline loops: CDR1 DFQATT, CDR2 SNEGSKA (reference sequence). The CDR3 runs 15 residues. With V trimmed by 4 bases and J by 5 bases, 12 bases remained unmatched. The CDR3 sequence is CSANYWTGKVETQYF. As DNA, the CDR3 is TGCAGTGCTAATTACTGGACAGGGAAGGTGGAGACCCAGTACTTC.

The genes are TRBV7-9 and TRBJ2-7; the D gene is possibly TRBD1 (6 bases). The germline V gene encodes CDR1 SEHNR and CDR2 FQNEAQ (reference sequence). This CDR3 has 14 residues. V lost 4 bases to trimming and J lost 2 bases, with 12 bases between them. For the CDR3, the DNA is TGTGCCAGCAGCTCCCCCGGACAGACCTACGAGCAGTACTTC. Translation: CASSSPGQTYEQYF.

This clonotype was counted between two and nine times. The gene calls are TRBV20-1 and TRBJ2-6; D is ambiguous. Between the trimmed V and J ends, which lost 0 bases and 2 bases, there was a span of 8 bases. Per the germline V gene, CDR1 is DFQATT and CDR2 is SNEGSKA (reference sequence). This CDR3 has 15 residues. The CDR3 here is CSARDRETGANVLTF. The DNA of the CDR3 is TGCAGTGCTAGAGATCGAGAGACTGGGGCCAACGTCCTGACTTTC.

This clonotype showed up just a few times. The rearrangement links TRBV6-5 to TRBJ2-3; 9 positions agree with TRBD1. Germline V CDR1 and CDR2: MNHEY, SVGAGI. The ends lost 5 bases at V and 13 bases at J; junction bases unmatched: 19. CDR3 length: 16 residues. Here the CDR3 DNA reads TGTGCCAGCAGTCAGCAGGGGTTCGTGGGACAGGGTGGGGAGTATTTT. Amino acid sequence: CASSQQGFVGQGGEYF.

The rearrangement links TRBV4-1 to TRBJ2-7; D remains ambiguous. The germline CDR1 and CDR2 sequences are MGHRA and YSYEKL. The CDR3 length is 15 residues. Trimming cost V 1 base and J 2 bases, with 12 bases left between them. In DNA, the CDR3 is TGCGCCAGCAGCCAAGTTTGGCGGAGAGCCTACGAGCAGTACTTC. Protein product: CASSQVWRRAYEQYF.

The gene calls are TRBV27 and TRBJ1-2, with a weak D call TRBD1 (6 bases). Trimming shortened V by 6 bases and J by 4 bases, and 15 bases separated the two germline ends. CDR1 MNHEY and CDR2 SMNVEV come from the germline V gene (reference sequence). This CDR3 has 14 amino acids. The CDR3 spells CASRPYNRVYGYTF. The CDR3, as DNA: TGTGCCAGCAGACCCTACAACAGGGTCTATGGCTACACCTTC.

This clonotype occurred a few times. DNA for the CDR3: TGTGCCAGCAGCCTTAAGGCGGGTTCTGGGGCCAACGTCCTGACTTTC. Protein sequence: CASSLKAGSGANVLTF. The gene calls are TRBV7-2 and TRBJ2-6, with a possible D match to TRBD2 (5 bases). The CDR3 totals 16 residues. Germline loops: CDR1 SGHTA, CDR2 FQGNSA. Trimming shortened V by 5 bases and J by 1 base, and 12 bases separated the two germline ends.

As DNA, the CDR3 is TGTGCCAGCAGTGAAGTAGGGGGATCCACTGAAGCTTTCTTT. Translating gives CASSEVGGSTEAFF. The chain is built from TRBV2 and TRBJ1-1, with D possibly matching TRBD1 (6 bases). Germline lookup yields CDR1 SNHLY and CDR2 FYNNEI. Deletions cut 1 base from V and 4 bases from J, with 10 bases between. The CDR3 has 14 residues.

The J gene is TRBJ1-2, the V gene TRBV4-1; the D is unclear. Deletions cut 1 base from V and 1 base from J, with 10 bases between. This CDR3 is 15 amino acids long. The germline V gene encodes CDR1 MGHRA and CDR2 YSYEKL. CDR3 bases: TGCGCCAGCAGCCAAGTTGCGGAGAGTAACTATGGCTACACCTTC. It encodes CASSQVAESNYGYTF.

As regards this clonotype: A much more abundant neighbour one base away suggests this may be a read error. The chain recombines TRBV5-1 with TRBJ2-1; 10 nucleotides line up with TRBD1. The CDR3 extends over 15 amino acids. The germline gives CDR1 SGHRS, CDR2 YFSETQ. J lost 6 bases, V lost 4 bases, and 7 bases had no gene match. CDR3: CASSRGQGLCNEQFF. The CDR3 nucleotides read TGCGCCAGCAGCAGGGGACAGGGGCTTTGCAATGAGCAGTTCTTC.

This clonotype was recorded a few times. The J gene is TRBJ2-5, the V gene TRBV7-3; D possibly corresponds to TRBD2 (5 bases). The CDR3 has 14 amino acids. V shed 5 bases and J shed 1 base, with 11 bases lying between them. CDR1 SGHTA and CDR2 FQGTGA come from the germline V gene. As DNA, the CDR3 is TGTGCCAGCAGCCCCAACGGAGGCCAAGAGACCCAGTACTTC. This encodes CASSPNGGQETQYF.

This chain links TRBV5-1 with TRBJ2-6; unclear D gene. V dropped 0 bases and J dropped 0 bases, with 7 bases sitting between them. CDR3 length: 16 amino acids. The germline V gene encodes CDR1 SGHRS and CDR2 YFSETQ. In nucleotides, the CDR3 is TGCGCCAGCAGCTTGGCCCCATTCTCTGGGGCCAACGTCCTGACTTTC. Translation: CASSLAPFSGANVLTF.

The V and J genes are TRBV12-3 or TRBV12-4 and TRBJ2-3; D may be TRBD1 (5 bases). Trimming shortened V by 1 base and J by 0 bases, and 11 bases separated the two germline ends. This CDR3 region has 16 residues. CDR3: CASSLVRETSTDTQYF. In DNA form, the CDR3 reads TGTGCCAGCAGTTTAGTCAGGGAAACTAGCACAGATACGCAGTATTTT.

The chain carries TRBV11-2 and TRBJ1-2; possible D gene TRBD1, 6 bases. In germline, CDR1 is SGHAT, CDR2 FQNNGV. Trimming took 6 bases from V and 1 from J, leaving 18 bases between them. This CDR3 spans 16 amino acids. CDR3 DNA sequence: TGTGCCAGCAGTTCCCCGGGGGGGCCCATTAACTATGGCTACACCTTC. It codes for CASSSPGGPINYGYTF.

The gene calls are TRBV24-1 and TRBJ1-1; D is undetermined. Germline lookup yields CDR1 KGHDR and CDR2 SFDVKD. This CDR3 contains 11 residues. V was pared by 5 bases and J by 6 bases, with 6 bases between. The CDR3 here is CATSGGSEAFF. The CDR3, as DNA: TGTGCCACCAGTGGAGGATCTGAAGCTTTCTTT.

The chain uses TRBV29-1 and TRBJ2-1; D is unclear. CDR1 SQVTM and CDR2 ANQGSEA come from the germline V gene. Trimming removed 2 bases from V and 7 bases from J, with 3 bases in between. This CDR3 is 10 amino acids long. The chain's CDR3 is CSVERNEQFF. In nucleotides, the CDR3 is TGCAGCGTTGAACGGAATGAGCAGTTCTTC.

This clonotype was counted only a few times. This chain joins TRBV4-2 and TRBJ1-2, with D tentatively TRBD1 (5 bases). V was pared by 0 bases and J by 4 bases, with 15 bases between. The CDR3 runs to 16 residues. Looked up from germline, CDR1 is LGHNA and CDR2 is YNFKEQ. This CDR3 reads CASSQDGTGDGYGYTF. CDR3 in DNA: TGTGCCAGCAGCCAAGATGGGACGGGGGATGGCTATGGCTACACCTTC.

The chain uses TRBV15 and TRBJ2-2; 10 nucleotides line up with TRBD2. The germline gives CDR1 LNHNV, CDR2 YYDKDF (reference sequence). Germline trimming cut 9 bases from V and 1 base from J; bases unmatched to any gene: 2. This CDR3 has 14 residues. CDR3 DNA: TGTGCCACAAGACTAGCGGGGAACACCGGGGAGCTGTTTTTT. This sequence encodes CATRLAGNTGELFF.

This clonotype was seen a handful of times. This chain connects TRBV10-3 to TRBJ1-2; the D is unclear. CDR1 is ENHRY, CDR2 SYGVKD, per germline. The CDR3 is made up of 13 amino acids. Trimming pared 7 bases from V and 5 bases from J, leaving 14 bases between. CDR3 nucleotide sequence: TGTGCCATCACCCCCAACGGTGATTATGGCTACACCTTC. Translated, it gives CAITPNGDYGYTF.

The chain uses TRBV10-3 and TRBJ1-2; unclear D gene. This CDR3 contains 11 residues. From germline, CDR1 is ENHRY and CDR2 SYGVKD. V lost 10 bases, J lost 0 bases, and 6 bases lay in between. CDR3 in amino acids: CATEANYGYTF. CDR3 sequence (DNA): TGTGCCACCGAAGCTAACTATGGCTACACCTTC.